Listed below are T cell receptor beta chains from one sample, sequenced in a study of shared clonotypes between healthy human individuals. The protocol was immunoSEQ multiplex PCR, while the TCRdb copy is restricted to in-frame clones and leaves out a portion. Of 950,000 to 1,300,000 clones in the sample, about three quarters are singletons; the top ten hold 1.2% to 1.5%. Sequencing used memory CD4+ T cells sorted from blood. Source of these receptors: a young man in good health. Both conserved end residues are part of each CDR3. D genes are given only for firm matches. Some rows have no size entry. The others give once, few or many, or a class for an expanded clone.

D gene	clone size	J gene	V gene	CDR3 DNA	CDR3 protein
NA	NA	TRBJ1-1	TRBV10-1	TGCGCCAGCAGTGAGTCGGGCAGGACGAACACTGAAGCTTTCTTT	CASSESGRTNTEAFF
TRBD1	NA	TRBJ2-2	TRBV28	TGTGCCAGCAGTTACAGGGGGCACAGCGGGGAGCTGTTTTTT	CASSYRGHSGELFF
NA	NA	TRBJ2-7	TRBV7-2	TGTGCCAGCAGCTTACATGGATTGGTGCTGGGGGAGCAGTACTTC	CASSLHGLVLGEQYF
NA	NA	TRBJ1-1	TRBV19	TGTGCCAGTAGAAGTAGTCAGAACACTGAAGCTTTCTTT	CASRSSQNTEAFF
NA	NA	TRBJ1-5	TRBV30	TGTGCCTGGAGTGTCGGGGGTGGGCAGCCCCAGCATTTT	CAWSVGGGQPQHF
NA	NA	TRBJ2-3	TRBV10-3	TGTGCCATCAGTGAGCCGGGAAGCACAGATACGCAGTATTTT	CAISEPGSTDTQYF
TRBD2	many	TRBJ2-1	TRBV30	TGTGCCTGGAGTCCGGGACTAGCCTACAATGAGCAGTTCTTC	CAWSPGLAYNEQFF
NA	many	TRBJ2-7	TRBV27	TGTGCCAGCAGATCCACCCTCGGACACAGCTACGAGCAGTACTTC	CASRSTLGHSYEQYF
TRBD1	NA	TRBJ1-6	TRBV6-1	TGTGCCAGCGGGGACAGGGATGATAATTCACCCCTCCACTTT	CASGDRDDNSPLHF
NA	NA	TRBJ2-5	TRBV4-1	TGCGCCAGCAGCCAAGATGGAAACGGCAGGCAGACCCAGTACTTC	CASSQDGNGRQTQYF
TRBD1	few	TRBJ2-5	TRBV6-1	TGTGCCAGCAGACGACAGGGACAAGAGACCCAGTACTTC	CASRRQGQETQYF
NA	NA	TRBJ2-7	TRBV11-2	TGTGCCAGCAGCTTAGCGGGAGTCGACGAGCAGTACTTC	CASSLAGVDEQYF
TRBD1	NA	TRBJ2-7	TRBV28	TGTGCCAGCAGCTGGACAGGAAGCTACGAGCAGTACTTC	CASSWTGSYEQYF
TRBD2	NA	TRBJ2-2	TRBV7-7	TGTGCTAGCAGCTTAGGGGTGATAGCGGGAGTCGAGGAGCTGTTTTTT	CASSLGVIAGVEELFF
NA	NA	TRBJ2-4	TRBV30	TGTGCCTGGAGTGTTGGCATTTCAAACATTCAGTACTTC	CAWSVGISNIQYF
NA	NA	TRBJ1-2	TRBV5-1	TGCGCCAGCAGCCTGGAGGGGTGGCACTATGGCTACACCTTC	CASSLEGWHYGYTF
TRBD1	NA	TRBJ2-1	TRBV5-1	TGCGCCAGCAGCCCGGACAGGGGCAATGAGCAGTTCTTC	CASSPDRGNEQFF
TRBD1	NA	TRBJ2-7	TRBV27	TGTGCCAGCAGCCGGACAGGGCAATACGAGCAGTACTTC	CASSRTGQYEQYF
NA	NA	TRBJ2-5	TRBV9	TGTGCCAGCAGCGTAGGGCTTCTAGGGGGCCAAGAGACCCAGTACTTC	CASSVGLLGGQETQYF
NA	NA	TRBJ2-2	TRBV19	TGTGCCAGTAGTATGAGTCGACAAATGAACACCGGGGAGCTGTTTTTT	CASSMSRQMNTGELFF